Listed here are 7 T cell receptor beta chains from one sample, sequenced in a study of memory CD4+ T cells and cytomegalovirus serostatus. Only in-frame clones appear in the TCRdb table, and some are missing; sequencing was by immunoSEQ multiplex PCR. This sample yields about 41,000 clones, of which 75% to 85% are seen a single time; about 0.79% belongs to the top ten. Single viable CD3+CD4+CD8-CD45RO+ cells were sorted as the memory CD4+ T cells. The sample consisted of memory CD4+ T cells from blood. The receptors derive from an adult in good health and CMV-seronegative.

This clone is a singleton in its sample. The V gene is TRBV5-1, the J gene TRBJ2-3; D is ambiguous. CDR1 SGHRS and CDR2 YFSETQ come from the germline V gene. The length of the CDR3 is 14 residues. V lost 4 bases and J lost 1, with 10 bases in between. The CDR3 DNA reads as TGCGCCAGCAGCCTGCGCACCCGCACAGATACGCAGTATTTT. Translated, it gives CASSLRTRTDTQYF. Together with reference TRBV5-1 and TRBJ2-3, the CDR3 gives the full variable domain: KAGVTQTPRYLIKTRGQQVTLSCSPISGHRSVSWYQQTPGQGLQFLFEYFSETQRNKGNFPGRFSGRQFSNSRSEMNVSTLELGDSALYLCASSLRTRTDTQYFGPGTRLTVL.

This chain connects TRBV7-8 to TRBJ2-1; D is undetermined. The V end was cut by 1 base, the J end by 0 bases, with 7 bases between. Germline lookup yields CDR1 SGHVS and CDR2 FQNEAQ. The CDR3 has 15 residues. The CDR3 DNA reads as TGTGCCAGCAGCTTAGGGTATAGCTCCTACAATGAGCAGTTCTTC. Its translation is CASSLGYSSYNEQFF.

This clone was detected only once. The chain couples TRBV7-9 to TRBJ2-5; 8 bases match TRBD1. The CDR3 loop spans 13 amino acids. CDR1 and CDR2 (germline): SEHNR, FQNEAQ (reference sequence). V lost 2 bases to trimming and J lost 4 bases; unmatched junction nucleotides: 0. CDR3 region: CASSLQGAETQYF. CDR3 DNA sequence: TGTGCCAGCAGCTTACAGGGGGCAGAGACCCAGTACTTC.

The chain combines TRBV21-1 with TRBJ1-5. TRBV21-1 is flagged as a pseudogene. This CDR3 region has 14 residues. CDR3 protein: CASTRKKIGQPQHF. CDR3 bases: TGTGCCAGCACCAGAAAAAAGATCGGTCAGCCCCAGCATTTT.

This chain uses TRBV30 with TRBJ2-7; TRBD1 matches at 8 bases. Trimming removed 3 bases from V and 1 base from J; junction bases left unmatched: 5. This CDR3 comprises 14 residues. Germline-derived CDR1 and CDR2 are GTSNPN and SVGIG (reference sequence). The CDR3 DNA reads TGTGCCTGGAGACAACAGGGGGGATCCTACGAGCAGTACTTC. Amino acid sequence: CAWRQQGGSYEQYF.

DNA for the CDR3: TGTGCCAGCAGGGACGGACAGGCCTACTTCTATGGCTACACCTTC. It specifies CASRDGQAYFYGYTF. The V and J genes are TRBV5-6 and TRBJ1-2; 7 nucleotides line up with TRBD1. Germline CDR1 SGHDT, CDR2 YYEEEE. V gave up 5 bases and J gave up 4 bases; unmatched junction bases: 11. This CDR3 is 15 amino acids long.

This rearrangement joins TRBV5-6 to TRBJ1-2; D remains unclear. The CDR3 sequence is 11 residues long. V was cut by 6 bases and J by 4 bases, with 7 bases left in between. Germline V gene lookup returns CDR1 SGHDT and CDR2 YYEEEE. The DNA of the CDR3 is TGTGCCAGCACCCGGCGCTATGGCTACACCTTC. This gives the protein CASTRRYGYTF.